A selection of T cell receptor beta chains follows, all from one sample in a study of cytomegalovirus exposure and HLA in healthy donors. Sequencing was performed with immunoSEQ multiplex PCR; in TCRdb, only in-frame clones are kept and a portion is missing. The sample records over 150,000 clones, 70% to 80% being singletons. The sample taken for sequencing was PBMCs. These receptors were obtained from a young man in good health and CMV-seropositive. The CDR3 runs from the conserved cysteine through the conserved F or W. The D gene is left open where the match is weak. Expanded clones get a size class; other rows say once, few or many, or leave the size out.

d_call clone_size j_call v_call cdr3_aa cdr3_nt
NA NA TRBJ1-3 TRBV28 CASSLISGSGNTIYF TGTGCCAGCAGTTTAATTTCAGGGTCAGGAAACACCATATATTTT
TRBD2 NA TRBJ2-7 TRBV6-1 CASRILAGDSYEQYF TGTGCCAGCAGGATCCTAGCGGGGGACTCCTACGAGCAGTACTTC
NA NA TRBJ1-1 TRBV7-9 CASSPRGGRDTEAFF TGTGCCAGCAGCCCCCGGGGGGGGAGGGACACTGAAGCTTTCTTT
NA NA TRBJ2-7 TRBV6-5 CASRNQGSGEQYF TGTGCCAGCAGGAATCAGGGATCTGGAGAGCAGTACTTC
NA NA TRBJ2-7 TRBV28 CASSKRTVDEQYF TGTGCCAGCAGTAAACGGACAGTTGACGAGCAGTACTTC
TRBD1 NA TRBJ2-5 TRBV5-1 CASSWGTGETQYF TGCGCCAGCAGCTGGGGGACAGGGGAGACCCAGTACTTC
NA few TRBJ2-5 TRBV5-4 CASSLGGGQEETQYF TGTGCCAGCAGCTTGGGGGGGGGACAGGAAGAGACCCAGTACTTC
TRBD1 NA TRBJ1-1 TRBV7-2 CASSSGTANTEAFF TGTGCCAGCAGCTCGGGGACAGCTAACACTGAAGCTTTCTTT
NA NA TRBJ2-4 TRBV19 CASIASGKNIQYF TGTGCCAGTATAGCATCGGGCAAAAACATTCAGTACTTC
NA NA TRBJ1-6 TRBV2 CASRGKTGLWSPLHF TGTGCCAGCAGGGGGAAAACAGGGTTATGGTCACCCCTCCACTTT
NA NA TRBJ1-4 TRBV28 CASSFRRGPTNEKLFF TGTGCCAGCAGTTTTCGGCGGGGACCAACTAATGAAAAACTGTTTTTT
TRBD2 NA TRBJ2-3 TRBV7-3 CASSATSGYTDTQYF TGTGCCAGCAGCGCGACTAGCGGATACACAGATACGCAGTATTTT
TRBD1 few TRBJ1-2 TRBV6-4 CASSDSKRDRGRGYTF TGTGCCAGCAGTGACTCGAAAAGGGACAGGGGAAGGGGCTACACCTTC
NA NA TRBJ2-7 TRBV11-2 CASSTGQTAYEQYF TGTGCCAGCAGCACCGGACAGACCGCCTACGAGCAGTACTTC
NA NA TRBJ1-1 TRBV5-1 CASNSGDTMNTEAFF TGCGCCAGCAATTCAGGGGACACGATGAACACTGAAGCTTTCTTT
TRBD2 NA TRBJ2-7 TRBV7-2 CASSLQLAGRWAYEQYF TGTGCCAGCAGCTTACAGCTAGCGGGGAGGTGGGCTTACGAGCAGTACTTC
TRBD1 NA TRBJ2-1 TRBV29-1 CSVEGQGANEQFF TGCAGCGTTGAGGGACAGGGGGCGAATGAGCAGTTCTTC
NA once TRBJ1-4 TRBV4-2 CASAPGETTNEKLFF TGTGCCAGCGCCCCAGGTGAAACAACTAATGAAAAACTGTTTTTT
TRBD1 NA TRBJ1-1 TRBV11-3 CASSSPSPPGQGEAFF TGTGCCAGCAGCTCACCATCGCCTCCGGGACAGGGGGAAGCTTTCTTT
NA once TRBJ2-1 TRBV7-2 CASSAGIFNEQFF TGTGCCAGCAGCGCCGGGATTTTCAATGAGCAGTTCTTC
TRBD1 NA TRBJ2-5 TRBV29-1 CSVEQDRAGETQYF TGCAGCGTTGAACAAGACAGGGCGGGCGAGACCCAGTACTTC
TRBD1 NA TRBJ1-1 TRBV7-9 CASSSPGQGSTEAFF TGTGCCAGCAGCTCGCCGGGACAGGGAAGCACTGAAGCTTTCTTT
TRBD1 NA TRBJ2-5 TRBV12-5 CASGFTTQGQGAETQYF TGTGCTAGTGGTTTCACAACCCAGGGACAGGGAGCCGAGACCCAGTACTTC
TRBD1 NA TRBJ2-7 TRBV19 CASSAGQGSYEQYF TGTGCCAGTAGCGCTGGACAGGGGAGCTACGAGCAGTACTTC
TRBD2 NA TRBJ2-1 TRBV4-1 CASGGDTYNEQFF TGCGCCAGTGGGGGGGATACCTACAATGAGCAGTTCTTC
TRBD1 NA TRBJ2-5 TRBV5-1 CASSFGDRGPSMTQYF TGCGCCAGCAGCTTCGGGGACAGGGGGCCCTCAATGACCCAGTACTTC
NA NA TRBJ2-3 TRBV7-2 CASRQNTDTQYF TGTGCCAGCAGACAAAACACAGATACGCAGTATTTT
NA NA TRBJ2-7 TRBV7-9 CASSPTGSYEQYF TGTGCCAGCAGCCCGACAGGCTCCTACGAGCAGTACTTC
TRBD2 NA TRBJ2-1 TRBV18 CASSPGTSGWAGGEQFF TGTGCCAGCTCACCCGGGACTAGCGGTTGGGCTGGGGGTGAGCAGTTCTTC
NA NA TRBJ2-1 TRBV15 CATSRDRVEQFF TGTGCCACCAGCAGAGATCGAGTTGAGCAGTTCTTC
TRBD1 NA TRBJ1-2 TRBV5-4 CASTEQGELYGYTF TGTGCCAGCACCGAACAGGGGGAACTCTATGGCTACACCTTC
TRBD1 NA TRBJ2-3 TRBV19 CASSTQTGTDTQYF TGTGCCAGTAGTACCCAGACAGGGACAGATACGCAGTATTTT
NA NA TRBJ2-7 TRBV28 CASSQQGYEQYF TGTGCCAGCAGTCAACAGGGATACGAGCAGTACTTC
NA NA TRBJ1-5 TRBV6-6 CASGDSVNQPQHF TGTGCCAGCGGAGATAGCGTCAATCAGCCCCAGCATTTT
TRBD2 few TRBJ2-3 TRBV6-4 CASSPPTSGPQADTQYF TGTGCCAGCAGTCCCCCGACTAGCGGGCCTCAGGCAGATACGCAGTATTTT
NA NA TRBJ2-3 TRBV6-5 CASSYPSDTQYF TGTGCCAGCAGTTACCCTTCCGATACGCAGTATTTT
TRBD1 NA TRBJ1-1 TRBV28 CASRPTGGAYTEAFF TGTGCCAGCAGACCCACAGGGGGCGCCTACACTGAAGCTTTCTTT
NA NA TRBJ2-4 TRBV28 CASSPQGSKNIQYF TGTGCCAGCAGTCCACAGGGATCCAAAAACATTCAGTACTTC
TRBD2 NA TRBJ2-5 TRBV9 CASSVDRGTRYQETQYF TGTGCCAGCAGCGTAGATCGGGGGACTAGATACCAAGAGACCCAGTACTTC
NA NA TRBJ2-7 TRBV10-3 CATDDTRNHEQYF TGTGCCACCGACGACACTCGGAACCACGAGCAGTACTTC
NA NA TRBJ2-1 TRBV10-3 CASKGPKELEQFF TGTGCCTCTAAGGGGCCTAAGGAATTGGAGCAGTTCTTC
NA NA TRBJ1-5 TRBV2 CASSASAGNQPQHF TGTGCCAGCAGCGCTAGTGCCGGCAATCAGCCCCAGCATTTT
NA NA TRBJ2-7 TRBV5-1 CASSLGRLGSEQYF TGCGCCAGCAGCTTGGGTCGGCTGGGCAGCGAGCAGTACTTC
NA NA TRBJ1-5 TRBV13 CASSLGYRSSNQPQHF TGTGCCAGCAGCTTAGGGTACAGGAGTAGCAATCAGCCCCAGCATTTT
NA once TRBJ1-3 TRBV30 CAWRESGNTIYF TGTGCCTGGAGGGAGTCTGGAAACACCATATATTTT